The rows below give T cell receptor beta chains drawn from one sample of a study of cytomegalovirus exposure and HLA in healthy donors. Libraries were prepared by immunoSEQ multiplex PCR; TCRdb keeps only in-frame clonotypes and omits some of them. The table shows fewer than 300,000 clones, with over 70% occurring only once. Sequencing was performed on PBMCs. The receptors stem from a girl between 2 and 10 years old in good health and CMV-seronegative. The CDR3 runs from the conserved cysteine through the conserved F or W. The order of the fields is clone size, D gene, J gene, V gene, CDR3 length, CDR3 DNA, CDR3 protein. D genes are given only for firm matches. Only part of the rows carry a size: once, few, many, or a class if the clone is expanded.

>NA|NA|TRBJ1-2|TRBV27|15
TGTGCCAGCAGCAAAAACCTCGGCAGGGTAAATGGCTACACCTTC
CASSKNLGRVNGYTF
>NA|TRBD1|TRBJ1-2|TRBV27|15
TGTGCCAGCAGTCAGGGGACAGGGGACAACTATGGCTACACCTTC
CASSQGTGDNYGYTF
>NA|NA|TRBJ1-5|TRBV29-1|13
TGCAGCGCCGCAGGGGTAGGCAATCAGCCCCAGCATTTT
CSAAGVGNQPQHF
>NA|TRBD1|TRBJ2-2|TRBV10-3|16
TGTGCCGTAAGACCCCCGGGACAGGGACACACCGGGGAGCTGTTTTTT
CAVRPPGQGHTGELFF
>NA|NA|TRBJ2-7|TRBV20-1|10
TGCAGTGCTAGAGGTCGTGAGCAGTACTTC
CSARGREQYF
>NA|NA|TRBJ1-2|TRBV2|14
TGTGCCAGCAGGGGGACACGGACCGTCTATGGCTACACCTTC
CASRGTRTVYGYTF
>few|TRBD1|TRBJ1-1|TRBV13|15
TGTGCCAGCAGCTCGGCCGGGACAGCGAACACTGAAGCTTTCTTT
CASSSAGTANTEAFF
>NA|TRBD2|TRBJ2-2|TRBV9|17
TGTGCCAGCAGCCCAAGACTAGCGGGGGGGATCACCGGGGAGCTGTTTTTT
CASSPRLAGGITGELFF
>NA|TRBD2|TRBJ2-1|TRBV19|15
TGTGCCAGTAGTATCGGGAGGAGCTCCTACAATGAGCAGTTCTTC
CASSIGRSSYNEQFF
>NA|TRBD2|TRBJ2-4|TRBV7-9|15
TGTGCCAGCAGACCCAGCGGGGGGGCGTGGAACATTCAGTACTTC
CASRPSGGAWNIQYF
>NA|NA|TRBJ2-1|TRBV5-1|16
TGCGCCAGCAGCCCCCTGACAGGAAACTCCTACAATGAGCAGTTCTTC
CASSPLTGNSYNEQFF
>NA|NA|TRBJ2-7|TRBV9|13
TGTGCCAGCAGCGTAGGAGGAGAATTCGAGCAGTACTTC
CASSVGGEFEQYF
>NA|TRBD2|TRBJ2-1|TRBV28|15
TGTGCCAGCAGTTTAGTTCCTAGCGGGAGTCTTGAGCAGTTCTTC
CASSLVPSGSLEQFF
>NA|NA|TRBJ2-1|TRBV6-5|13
TGTGCCAGCAGGGGGGACTGGAGGGGTGAGCAGTTCTTC
CASRGDWRGEQFF
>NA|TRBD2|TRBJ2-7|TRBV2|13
TGTGCCAGCAGCATGGGACTAGCCTACGAGCAGTACTTC
CASSMGLAYEQYF
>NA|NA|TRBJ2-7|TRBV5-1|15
TGCGCCAGCAGCTCCCCCCAATTGGTGTTCGCGGAGCAGTACTTC
CASSSPQLVFAEQYF
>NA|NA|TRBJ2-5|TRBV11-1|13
TGTGCCAGCAGCCAGGGACTTAAAGAGACCCAGTACTTC
CASSQGLKETQYF
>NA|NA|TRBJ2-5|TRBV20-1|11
TGCAGTGCTAGACATCAAGAGACCCAGTACTTC
CSARHQETQYF
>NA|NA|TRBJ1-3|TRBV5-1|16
TGCGCCAGCAGCGCCTCCTCTTACAGGGAACCAAACACCATATATTTT
CASSASSYREPNTIYF
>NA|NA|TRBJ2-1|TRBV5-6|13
TGTGCCAGCATCCGGCAAGGGGCCTATGAGCAGTTCTTC
CASIRQGAYEQFF
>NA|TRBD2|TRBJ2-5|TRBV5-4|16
TGTGCCAGCAGCTTGGAAGCGACTAGCGGACAAGAGACCCAGTACTTC
CASSLEATSGQETQYF
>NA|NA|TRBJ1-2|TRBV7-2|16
TGTGCCAGCAGCTTAGCCAGGCGGTGGACTAGATATGGCTACACCTTC
CASSLARRWTRYGYTF
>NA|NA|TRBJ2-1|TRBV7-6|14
TGTGCCAGCAGCTTAGTCAATTCCTACAATGAGCAGTTCTTC
CASSLVNSYNEQFF
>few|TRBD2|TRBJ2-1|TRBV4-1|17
TGCGCCAGCGGCGGTACTAGCGGGAGGAGCTCCTACAATGAGCAGTTCTTC
CASGGTSGRSSYNEQFF
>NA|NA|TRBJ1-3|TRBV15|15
TGTGCCACCAGCCATCGGCTCGCGGGGGGAAACACCATATATTTT
CATSHRLAGGNTIYF
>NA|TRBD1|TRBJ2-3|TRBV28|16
TGTGCCAGCAGAGACGGACAGGCACTTCGTACAGATACGCAGTATTTT
CASRDGQALRTDTQYF
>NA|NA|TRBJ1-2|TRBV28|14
TGTGCCAGCCGAGCCCCGAGTAACGATTATGGCTACACCTTC
CASRAPSNDYGYTF
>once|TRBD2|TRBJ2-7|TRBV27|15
TGTGCCAGCAGTCCCGCGGGACTAGTATTTGGCGAGCAGTACTTC
CASSPAGLVFGEQYF
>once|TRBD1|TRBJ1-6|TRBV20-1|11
TGCAGTGCCACGACAGGGTTGAACCTCCACTTT
CSATTGLNLHF
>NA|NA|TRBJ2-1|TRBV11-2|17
TGTGCCAGCAGCCAGCGCTTCAGCAGATTACCTTACAATGAGCAGTTCTTC
CASSQRFSRLPYNEQFF
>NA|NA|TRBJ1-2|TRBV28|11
TGTGCCAGCGGGGGCTACTATGGCTACACCTTC
CASGGYYGYTF
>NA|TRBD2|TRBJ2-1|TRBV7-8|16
TGTGCCAGCAGCGGGCGACTAGCGGGAGGACCTAGTGAGCAGTTCTTC
CASSGRLAGGPSEQFF
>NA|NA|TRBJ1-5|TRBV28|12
TGTGCCAGCAGTCTCGGGTCTCAGCCCCAGCATTTT
CASSLGSQPQHF
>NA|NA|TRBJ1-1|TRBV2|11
TGTGCCAGCTCGGGTGGGACTGAAGCTTTCTTT
CASSGGTEAFF
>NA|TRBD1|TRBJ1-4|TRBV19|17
TGTGCCAGTATCGCCCGGCCGGGACAGGGGGTTAATGAAAAACTGTTTTTT
CASIARPGQGVNEKLFF
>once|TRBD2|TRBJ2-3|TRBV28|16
TGTGCCAGCAGTTTCGGGATTAGCGGGAGGTTGGATACGCAGTATTTT
CASSFGISGRLDTQYF
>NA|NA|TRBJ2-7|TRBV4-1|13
TGCGCCAGCAGCCAAGATTCTCTAGCCCAGCAGTACTTC
CASSQDSLAQQYF
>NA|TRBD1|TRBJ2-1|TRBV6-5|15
TGTGCCAGCAGTTACTCGGGGACAGGGGTCAATGAGCAGTTCTTC
CASSYSGTGVNEQFF
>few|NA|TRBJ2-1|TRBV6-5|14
TGTGCCAGCAGTTACAGCTCGGTATACAATGAGCAGTTCTTC
CASSYSSVYNEQFF
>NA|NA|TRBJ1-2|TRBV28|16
TGTGCCAGCAGTCCCCCATGGACGGGAGCTAACTATGGCTACACCTTC
CASSPPWTGANYGYTF
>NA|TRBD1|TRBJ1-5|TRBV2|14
TGTGCCAGCAGTCCTCGACAGGGACATCAGCCCCAGCATTTT
CASSPRQGHQPQHF
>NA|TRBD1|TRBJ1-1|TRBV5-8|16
TGTGCCAGCATCTCTTCGGCAGGACAGGAAAAAAACGAAGCTTTCTTT
CASISSAGQEKNEAFF
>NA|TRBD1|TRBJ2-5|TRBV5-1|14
TGCGCCAGCAGCTTGGCGGACAGGGTCGAGACCCAGTACTTC
CASSLADRVETQYF
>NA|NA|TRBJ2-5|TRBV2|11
TGTGCCAGCAGTGACAGGCTGACCCAGTACTTC
CASSDRLTQYF
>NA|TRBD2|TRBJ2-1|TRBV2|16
TGTGCCAGCAGTGAATGGACTAGCGGGAGTACGGGTGAGCAGTTCTTC
CASSEWTSGSTGEQFF
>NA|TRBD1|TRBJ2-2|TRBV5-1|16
TGCGCCAGCAGCTTGTCGTCACAGGGGGCAGGCGGGGAGCTGTTTTTT
CASSLSSQGAGGELFF
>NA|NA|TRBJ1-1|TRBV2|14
TGTGCCAGCAGTGAAGCCGAGGGATTGCCTGAAGCTTTCTTT
CASSEAEGLPEAFF
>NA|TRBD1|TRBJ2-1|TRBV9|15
TGTGCCAGCAGCGAGACAGGGGGACCATACAATGAGCAGTTCTTC
CASSETGGPYNEQFF
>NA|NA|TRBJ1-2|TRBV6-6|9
TGTGCCAGCAGACTACACAGGTTCTTC
CASRLHRFF